The 5 T cell receptor beta chains given below trace back to one sample, sequenced in a study of blood T cell repertoires in COVID-19 (dated by TCRdb to the early 2020s). Library preparation used the immunoSEQ multiplex PCR assay. TCRdb mirrors the immuneACCESS table, restricted to in-frame sequences. Some clones are absent from its copies; in checked studies, under half trace to an unresolved V gene, and the reason for the others is unknown. The sample includes roughly 200,000 clones, with roughly 84% observed a single time. The ten largest clonotypes hold under 4% of the sample. Sequenced input: PBMCs or T cells enriched from blood (not recorded which). The origin of the receptors is a woman in her twenties or thirties who had been exposed to COVID-19.

The rearrangement joins TRBV19 to TRBJ2-7, with 8 bases lining up with TRBD2. CDR1 and CDR2 (germline): LNHDA, SQIVND (reference sequence). The CDR3 sequence is 16 residues long. The J segment lost 2 bases and the V segment lost 4 bases, leaving 10 bases of the junction unmatched. Here the CDR3 reads CASSTPGGTNPYEQYF. CDR3 nucleotides: TGTGCCAGTAGTACCCCGGGAGGGACGAACCCCTACGAGCAGTACTTC.

The chain carries TRBV5-1 and TRBJ2-7; 7 nucleotides align to TRBD1. The germline gives CDR1 SGHRS, CDR2 YFSETQ. The CDR3 runs to 14 residues. Trimming removed 4 bases from V and 2 bases from J; junction bases left unmatched: 6. The CDR3, as DNA: TGCGCCAGCAGCCCTCCCACAGGGGCCTACGAGCAGTACTTC. Translating it yields CASSPPTGAYEQYF.

The rearrangement uses TRBV6-5 and TRBJ1-1, with TRBD1 matching 7 bases. In germline, CDR1 is MNHEY, CDR2 SVGAGI. The CDR3 is 13 amino acids. The V segment lost 6 bases and the J segment 1 base; nucleotides outside the gene matches: 2. Written as DNA, the CDR3 is TGTGCCAGCAGCCGACAGGGGAACACTGAAGCTTTCTTT. Translated: CASSRQGNTEAFF.

Details on this clone: Other nucleotide sequences from this sample produce the same CDR3. V usage is TRBV5-4 and J usage is TRBJ1-2; D remains ambiguous. The germline V gene encodes CDR1 SGHNT and CDR2 YYREEE (reference sequence). Between the trimmed V and J ends, which lost 4 bases and 4 bases, there was a span of 11 bases. This CDR3 is 13 amino acids long. The CDR3 coding sequence is TGTGCCAGCAGCCCAGGAACAGTCTATGGCTACACCTTC. It is translated as CASSPGTVYGYTF.

This clone was counted only a few times. The rearrangement joins TRBV5-1 to TRBJ2-7; tentative D call: TRBD1 (5 bases). The germline V and J ends were trimmed by 3 bases and 2 bases, with 15 bases remaining between them. This CDR3 contains 15 residues. CDR1 is SGHRS, CDR2 YFSETQ, per germline. DNA for the CDR3: TGCGCCAGCAGCTGGAATCAGGGTTCCCCCTACGAGCAGTACTTC. It is translated as CASSWNQGSPYEQYF.